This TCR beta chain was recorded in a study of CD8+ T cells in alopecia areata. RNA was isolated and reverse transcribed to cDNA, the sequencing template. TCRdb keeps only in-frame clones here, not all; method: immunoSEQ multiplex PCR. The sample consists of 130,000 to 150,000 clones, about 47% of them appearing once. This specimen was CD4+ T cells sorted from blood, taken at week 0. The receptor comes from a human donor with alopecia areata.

CDR3 bases: TGTGCCACCAGCAGAGATCTTAGTGTGGGCTCCGAGCAGTACTTC. This gives the protein CATSRDLSVGSEQYF. The chain employs TRBV15 and TRBJ2-7; no definite D call. The CDR3 is 15 amino acids. The germline V and J ends were trimmed by 0 bases and 6 bases, with 15 bases remaining between them. Germline CDR1 LNHNV, CDR2 YYDKDF (reference sequence).